Shown below are 20 T cell receptor beta chains from a single sample sequenced in a study of regulatory T cells in long-lasting Graves disease. Library construction for TCR beta used iRepertoire HTBI primers and Arm-PCR of CDR3 regions. TCRdb used MiXCR to reprocess the multiplex PCR reads, holding one entry per CDR3 protein. The sample lists fewer than 600,000 distinct CDR3 sequences; approximately 22% were seen once. Sample time point: persistent/refractory GD, antithyroid drugs over 5 years with positive TRAb. The TCR library was prepared using RNA isolated from PBMCs. The sequencing here drew on peripheral blood mononuclear cells (PBMCs), taken when the disease was refractory, from a patient treated with antithyroid drugs. These receptors all stem from a female donor with Graves disease.

The chain joins TRBV6-9 to TRBJ2-7; TRBD2 might be the D (6 bases). The CDR3 loop spans 15 amino acids. V was cut by 3 bases and J by 3 bases, with 15 bases left in between. Germline values: CDR1 MNHGY, CDR2 SVAAGI. The CDR3, as DNA: TGTGCCAGCAGTTACGGGGGTTACATTTACTACGAGCAGTACTTC. Translating gives CASSYGGYIYYEQYF.

The chain links TRBV5-8 to TRBJ2-4; no definite D call. V lost 4 bases and J lost 0, with 14 bases in between. Looked up from germline, CDR1 is SGHTS and CDR2 is YDEGEE. The length of the CDR3 is 16 residues. The CDR3, as DNA: TGTGCCAGCAGCCCTACCCTGTTACTAGCCAAAAACATTCAGTACTTC. Translated: CASSPTLLLAKNIQYF.

In its sample, this clonotype was seen once. This chain's CDR3 is CASIPIPGLADNTGELFF. For the CDR3, the DNA is TGTGCCAGCATCCCAATACCAGGACTAGCGGATAACACCGGGGAGCTGTTTTTT. The chain couples TRBV7-8 to TRBJ2-2; 10 nucleotides align to TRBD2. CDR3 size: 18 residues. CDR1 and CDR2 (germline): SGHVS, FQNEAQ. V trimming: 7 bases; J trimming: 2 bases; junction bases outside the gene matches: 13.

The chain joins TRBV20-1 to TRBJ2-5; TRBD2 aligns across 9 bases. Germline V gives CDR1 DFQATT, CDR2 SNEGSKA (reference sequence). V shed 5 bases and J 5 bases; nucleotides not matched to a gene: 21. The CDR3 is 18 amino acids. The CDR3 DNA sequence: TGCAGTGCTTTTCGTGGAGCGGGGGGCGCCCCAGACGCGGAGACCCAGTACTTC. Encoded protein: CSAFRGAGGAPDAETQYF.

This clonotype showed up just a few times. J is TRBJ1-2 and V is TRBV29-1; D gene uncertain. Germline values: CDR1 SQVTM, CDR2 ANQGSEA. Trimming took 7 bases from V and 3 from J, leaving 15 bases between them. The length of the CDR3 is 13 residues. In DNA form, the CDR3 reads TGCAGCGCCTACGGCGGCGAGGACTATGGCTACACCTTC. It translates to CSAYGGEDYGYTF.

This clonotype was counted many times. The J gene is TRBJ1-2, the V gene TRBV7-2, with 8 positions matching TRBD1. Germline V gene lookup returns CDR1 SGHTA and CDR2 FQGNSA. The CDR3 is made up of 16 amino acids. The V segment lost 5 bases and the J segment 0 bases; nucleotides outside the gene matches: 8. CDR3 sequence: CASSPRQGATNYGYTF. The CDR3, as DNA: TGTGCCAGCAGCCCCCGGCAGGGGGCGACTAACTATGGCTACACCTTC.

This clonotype was picked up many times. This sequence joins TRBV20-1 and TRBJ1-5; maybe TRBD1 (6 bases). Germline values: CDR1 DFQATT, CDR2 SNEGSKA (reference sequence). V lost 8 bases to trimming and J lost 2 bases, with 10 bases between them. This CDR3 has 12 amino acids. CDR3 nucleotides: TGCAGTACAAGGGGGGGCAATCAGCCCCAGCATTTT. It specifies CSTRGGNQPQHF.

The V gene is TRBV7-9, the J gene TRBJ2-6; perhaps TRBD1 as D (5 bases). Germline lookup yields CDR1 SEHNR and CDR2 FQNEAQ (reference sequence). CDR3 length equals 16 residues. The V end lost 5 bases, the J end lost 3 bases, and 14 bases lay between the germline ends. DNA for the CDR3: TGTGCCAGCAGCGGGGCCGGGTCTGTTGGGGCCAACGTCCTGACTTTC. Protein sequence: CASSGAGSVGANVLTF.

This clonotype appeared many times. V gene TRBV27 combines with J gene TRBJ2-7, with 7 bases lining up with TRBD1. After removal of 5 bases from V and 4 bases from J, the junction contained 8 bases not matched to a gene. CDR3 size: 14 residues. Germline V gene lookup returns CDR1 MNHEY and CDR2 SMNVEV (reference sequence). The CDR3: CASSEGDRLYEQYF. DNA for the CDR3: TGTGCCAGCAGTGAGGGGGACAGACTATACGAGCAGTACTTC.

This clonotype was detected a few times. This chain links TRBV5-8 with TRBJ2-7; 14 bases line up with TRBD2. Germline V gene data show CDR1 as SGHTS and CDR2 as YDEGEE. The CDR3 is 15 amino acids. Trimming cost V 3 bases and J 8 bases; bases outside gene matches: 7. CDR3 DNA: TGTGCCAGCAGCTACCCCGGGACTAGCGGGAGCAAGCAGTACTTC. As protein: CASSYPGTSGSKQYF.

Ten or more counts support this clonotype. The chain couples TRBV12-3 or TRBV12-4 to TRBJ1-1; D remains unclear. Trimming left V 5 bases short and J 3 bases short, with 7 bases between. This CDR3 spans 12 amino acids. The DNA of the CDR3 is TGTGCCAGCAGTCCGGGCTACACTGAAGCTTTCTTT. The encoded protein is CASSPGYTEAFF.

About this clonotype itself: This may arise from a read error, as a much more abundant clone is one base away. Since no conserved phenylalanine or tryptophan closes the CDR3, a read error is the likely cause. This rearrangement joins TRBV28 to TRBJ1-5; D gene ambiguous. The CDR3 length is 13 residues. CDR1 and CDR2 from the germline V gene are MDHEN and SYDVKM. Trimming cost V 6 bases and J 7 bases, with 13 bases left between them. CDR3 bases: TGTGCCAGCAGCCCCGGGAGGGCCCAGCCCCAGCATCTT. Translating it yields CASSPGRAQPQHL.

The chain employs TRBV6-5 and TRBJ2-7; no clear D. Trimming took off 3 bases at V and 1 base at J, with 10 bases between the two ends. Looked up from germline, CDR1 is MNHEY and CDR2 is SVGAGI. The CDR3 is made up of 14 amino acids. The CDR3 bases are TGTGCCAGCAGTTATCTTAGGGATTCCTACGAGCAGTACTTC. Residues: CASSYLRDSYEQYF.

In this sample, this clonotype turned up many times. The chain carries TRBV7-2 and TRBJ1-4, with D tentatively TRBD1 (5 bases). V gave up 4 bases and J gave up 8 bases, with 17 bases separating them. Germline CDR1 SGHTA, CDR2 FQGNSA. The CDR3 sequence is 15 residues long. This CDR3 reads CASSSYRRVEEKLFF. The DNA of the CDR3 is TGTGCCAGCAGCTCCTACAGGAGGGTTGAGGAAAAACTGTTTTTT.

As for this clonotype: A much larger clone differs from this one at a single base, so this may be a read error. The V call is TRBV7-3, the J call TRBJ1-1, with D hard to call. This CDR3 spans 13 amino acids. Germline lookup yields CDR1 SGHTA and CDR2 FQGTGA. The CDR3 sequence is CASSPHGNAEAFF. DNA of the CDR3: TGTGCCAGCAGCCCACACGGGAACGCTGAAGCTTTCTTT.

This clonotype was counted at least ten times. J is TRBJ1-1 and V is TRBV11-1; TRBD1 matches 9 bases. Germline CDR1 is SGHAT and CDR2 is FQDESV (reference sequence). V gave up 1 base and J gave up 0 bases; unmatched junction bases: 3. The CDR3 spans 16 residues. CDR3: CASSLGTGAMNTEAFF. CDR3 nucleotide sequence: TGTGCCAGCAGCTTAGGGACAGGGGCCATGAACACTGAAGCTTTCTTT.

This clonotype was picked up many times. The gene calls are TRBV28 and TRBJ1-1; TRBD1 agrees at 9 bases. The J segment lost 8 bases and the V segment lost 5 bases, leaving 9 bases of the junction unmatched. Germline CDR1 is MDHEN and CDR2 is SYDVKM. The CDR3 is 14 amino acids. CDR3 in DNA: TGTGCCAGCAGTAAACTACAGGGGGCCGGGGAAGCTTTCTTT. It encodes CASSKLQGAGEAFF.

This clonotype was recorded a few times. V is TRBV7-3 and J is TRBJ2-5, with D perhaps TRBD1 or TRBD2 (5 bases each). This CDR3 is 14 amino acids long. Trimming shortened V by 5 bases and J by 2 bases, and 12 bases separated the two germline ends. From germline, CDR1 is SGHTA and CDR2 FQGTGA. The DNA of the CDR3 is TGTGCCAGCAGCCTGGGGGTCGAGCAAGAGACCCAGTACTTC. This codes for CASSLGVEQETQYF.

This clonotype was observed a few times. CDR3 bases: TGTGCCATCAGTCTCCTAGCAGGCTCCTACAATGAGCAGTTCTTC. Encoded protein: CAISLLAGSYNEQFF. V gene TRBV10-3 combines with J gene TRBJ2-1, with D perhaps matching TRBD2 (5 bases). Germline V lookup: CDR1 ENHRY, CDR2 SYGVKD. The CDR3 has 15 amino acids. Trimming cost V 5 bases and J 0 bases, with 11 bases left between them.

V usage is TRBV9 and J usage is TRBJ2-5; a possible D gene is TRBD2 (7 bases). Germline CDR1 and CDR2: SGDLS and YYNGEE. The CDR3 runs to 16 residues. Trimming pared 1 base from V and 5 bases from J, leaving 18 bases between. CDR3: CASSVKVGGAGETQYF. The CDR3 DNA follows: TGTGCCAGCAGCGTAAAGGTTGGGGGGGCCGGGGAGACCCAGTACTTC.